These T cell receptor beta chains were read from a single sample in a study of T cells in Graves' hyperthyroidism and ophthalmopathy. TCRdb redid the calling of the multiplex PCR reads with MiXCR, one entry per CDR3 protein. The sample carries hundreds of thousands of distinct CDR3 sequences, 14% recorded once. Material: blood. The receptors were sampled from a woman aged 50 to 60 with Graves' ophthalmopathy. The CDR3 runs from the conserved cysteine through the conserved F or W. D genes are given only for firm matches. Size values are once, few and many counts, or a class for expanded clones, and some rows have none.

clone_size	v_call	d_call	j_call	cdr3_nt	cdr3_aa
few	TRBV9	NA	TRBJ2-7	TGTGCCAGCAGCGTAACCTCCGGTGGAGTTGGGGTTTCCGAGCAGTACTTC	CASSVTSGGVGVSEQYF
few	TRBV20-1	NA	TRBJ1-2	TGCAGTGCTATGGCAGGGACTAACTATGGCTACACCTTC	CSAMAGTNYGYTF
few	TRBV2	NA	TRBJ2-1	TGTGCCAGCAATTCAGTCACGGTATACAATGAGCAGTTCTTC	CASNSVTVYNEQFF
NA	TRBV30	TRBD2	TRBJ2-5	TGTGCCTGGAGACTAGCGGGAGTTTTGGAGACCCAGTACTTC	CAWRLAGVLETQYF
NA	TRBV20-1	TRBD1	TRBJ2-7	TGCAGTGCTCAAGTAAGACAGGGGGCATCCGAGCAGTACTTC	CSAQVRQGASEQYF
NA	TRBV6-2/TRBV6-3	TRBD2	TRBJ2-1	TGTGCCAGCCGAGAGGGACTAGGGCCCAATGAGCAGTTCTTC	CASREGLGPNEQFF
NA	TRBV6-2/TRBV6-3	TRBD1	TRBJ2-5	TGTGCCAGCAGTGCTCTCAGGGGGCGCGGGGAGACCCAGTACTTC	CASSALRGRGETQYF
many	TRBV18	NA	TRBJ1-1	TGTGCCAGCTCCGGACAGAGCATGAACACTGAAGCTTTCTTT	CASSGQSMNTEAFF
many	TRBV6-2/TRBV6-3	TRBD1	TRBJ1-1	TGTGCCAGCAGAACCCGGACAGGACTAAGGAACACTGAAGCTTTCTTT	CASRTRTGLRNTEAFF
many	TRBV28	TRBD1	TRBJ2-1	TGTGCCAGCAGTAAAACAGGGGGCTCGGACAATGAGCAGTTCTTC	CASSKTGGSDNEQFF
few	TRBV12-3/TRBV12-4	TRBD2	TRBJ2-3	TGTGCCAGCAGTTGGCCGGGACTAGCGGGAAGGGGTGGCACAGATACGCAGTATTTT	CASSWPGLAGRGGTDTQYF
NA	TRBV5-1	NA	TRBJ2-2	TGCGCCAGCAGCTTGGTGTCACCTCAAAACACCGGGGAGCTGTTTTTT	CASSLVSPQNTGELFF
many	TRBV7-2	TRBD1	TRBJ2-2	TGTGCCAGCAGCCGGGACAGGAACACCGGGGAGCTGTTTTTT	CASSRDRNTGELFF
NA	TRBV7-3	TRBD2	TRBJ2-1	TGTGCCAGCAGCTTAAATCGGGCTAGCGGGCCTGACAATGAGCAGTTCTTC	CASSLNRASGPDNEQFF
NA	TRBV10-3	NA	TRBJ1-4	TGTGCCATCAGTGAGTCGACTAGGTTGGGCACTAATGAAAAACTGTTTTTT	CAISESTRLGTNEKLFF
many	TRBV7-9	TRBD2	TRBJ2-1	TGTGCCAGCAGCCCGGAAGGCGCTAGCGGGAGACGGTATGAGCAGTTCTTC	CASSPEGASGRRYEQFF
few	TRBV5-1	TRBD2	TRBJ2-1	TGCGCCAGCAGAGAGCGGGGGGACTACTCCTACAATGAGCAGTTCTTC	CASRERGDYSYNEQFF
many	TRBV7-2	NA	TRBJ1-1	TGTGCCAGCAGCTCACAGGGCAGAGTGTACACTGAAGCTTTCTTT	CASSSQGRVYTEAFF
many	TRBV28	NA	TRBJ2-6	TGTGCCAGCAGTGATGAAGGCTCTGGGGCCAACGTCCTGACTTTC	CASSDEGSGANVLTF
NA	TRBV6-1	NA	TRBJ1-2	TGTGCCATCGTGACTGGGGGGGGCTATGGCTACACCTTC	CAIVTGGGYGYTF
many	TRBV20-1	TRBD2	TRBJ2-1	TGCAGTGGGGCGGGAGGGAAATACAATGAGCAGTTCTTC	CSGAGGKYNEQFF
few	TRBV19	NA	TRBJ2-2	TGTGCCAGTAAACCCCCCTCAGGCACCGGGGAGCTGTTTTTT	CASKPPSGTGELFF
few	TRBV13	TRBD2	TRBJ2-2	TGTGCCAGCAGCCCCCGACTAGCGGGAGAGGCCGGGGAGCTGTTTTTT	CASSPRLAGEAGELFF
many	TRBV12-3/TRBV12-4	NA	TRBJ1-1	TGTGCCAGCAGTTCGATGGGGAACACTGAAGCTTTCTTT	CASSSMGNTEAFF
few	TRBV27	NA	TRBJ2-7	TGTGCCAGCAGTTTATCTAGCCAGGGCTACGAGCAGTACTTC	CASSLSSQGYEQYF
many	TRBV28	NA	TRBJ2-3	TGTGCCAGCAGTTTATCAGTGGGGATCACAGATACGCAGTATTTT	CASSLSVGITDTQYF
NA	TRBV6-2/TRBV6-3	TRBD1	TRBJ2-1	TGTGCCAGCAGTAAAAACAGGGGGATATCCTACAATGAGCAGTTCTTC	CASSKNRGISYNEQFF
NA	TRBV12-3/TRBV12-4	TRBD1	TRBJ2-2	TGTGCCAGCACCACAGTGACAGGGAGCACCGGGGAGCTGTTTTTT	CASTTVTGSTGELFF
many	TRBV7-9	TRBD2	TRBJ2-1	TGTGCCAGCAGCTTATTTAGCGGGAGGACCCACTCCTACAATGAGCAGTTCTTC	CASSLFSGRTHSYNEQFF
many	TRBV7-3	NA	TRBJ1-1	TGTGCCAGCAGCGCCGCCTCGAACACTGAAGCTTTCTTT	CASSAASNTEAFF
few	TRBV19	NA	TRBJ1-5	TGTGCCAGTCGACAGCTTCCAAATCAGCCCCAGCATTTT	CASRQLPNQPQHF
many	TRBV18	NA	TRBJ1-2	TGTGCCAGCTCACTGACACGGACTAACTATGGCTACACCTTC	CASSLTRTNYGYTF
many	TRBV20-1	NA	TRBJ1-5	TGCAGTGCCCTGGACAGAAGAGGCAATCAGCCCCAGCATTTT	CSALDRRGNQPQHF
many	TRBV7-9	TRBD2	TRBJ2-7	TGTGCCAGCAGCTTAGCGGATAGCGGGAGGTTCCACGAGCAGTACTTC	CASSLADSGRFHEQYF
NA	TRBV29-1	NA	TRBJ1-1	TGCAGCGTTGCTTGGTGGGGGGGGGGTACTGAAGCTTTCTTT	CSVAWWGGGTEAFF
many	TRBV7-3	TRBD2	TRBJ2-1	TGTGCCAGCAGCTTAAAGACTAGCGGGAGTGTAAAGAATGAGCAGTTCTTC	CASSLKTSGSVKNEQFF
few	TRBV20-1	TRBD2	TRBJ2-2	TGCAGTGCTAGGGACGGGGGGTTCGCGAACACCGGGGAGCTGTTTTTT	CSARDGGFANTGELFF
few	TRBV6-2/TRBV6-3	NA	TRBJ2-2	TGTGCCAGCAGTTACTCGTTGGTAGGGTCGGCCACCGGGGAGCTGTTTTTT	CASSYSLVGSATGELFF
many	TRBV4-3	TRBD1	TRBJ1-5	TGCGCCAGCAGCCTAGACAGGGGCGCGGGTCAGCCCCAGCATTTT	CASSLDRGAGQPQHF
NA	TRBV7-9	TRBD2	TRBJ2-1	TGTGCCAGCAGCTTCGGGTCGACTAGCGGGAGTTATGGCAATGAGCAGTTCTTC	CASSFGSTSGSYGNEQFF